This T cell receptor (beta chain) appears in the sequencing data of a study of spatial heterogeneity in lung cancer. About the research overall: The average count in raw reads for each unique TCR and UMI combination exceeded nine appearances. Study observations and caveats: Relative to follow-up, resection was when ubiquitous expanded tumor TCRs appeared more in blood.

The CDR3 contains 12 residues. In germline, CDR1 is MDHEN, CDR2 SYDVKM. With 3 bases removed from V and 7 bases from J, the gap between germline ends came to 9 bases. Time point denoted: sample taken at primary tumor resection. Whole RNA was taken from tumor, nontumor lung or frozen PBMC; it was then sequenced unsorted. For this clonotype: Antigen unknown.

One entry per CDR3 protein results from TCRdb running MiXCR on the 5' RACE reads. The table has just under 95,000 distinct CDR3 sequences, around 12% seen once; the top ten hold 35% to 50%. This material consisted of PBMCs, taken at surgery. The chain couples TRBV28 to TRBJ1-1; D gene uncertain. The sequence derives from a male donor with early-stage non-small cell lung cancer. CDR3 sequence reads: CASSLSRFEAFF. In DNA form, the CDR3 reads TGTGCCAGCAGTTTGTCTAGATTTGAAGCTTTCTTT. Combining the CDR3 with reference TRBV28 and TRBJ1-1 gives the whole variable domain DVKVTQSSRYLVKRTGEKVFLECVQDMDHENMFWYRQDPGLGLRLIYFSYDVKMKEKGDIPEGYSVSREKKERFSLILESASTNQTSMYLCASSLSRFEAFFGQGTRLTVV.